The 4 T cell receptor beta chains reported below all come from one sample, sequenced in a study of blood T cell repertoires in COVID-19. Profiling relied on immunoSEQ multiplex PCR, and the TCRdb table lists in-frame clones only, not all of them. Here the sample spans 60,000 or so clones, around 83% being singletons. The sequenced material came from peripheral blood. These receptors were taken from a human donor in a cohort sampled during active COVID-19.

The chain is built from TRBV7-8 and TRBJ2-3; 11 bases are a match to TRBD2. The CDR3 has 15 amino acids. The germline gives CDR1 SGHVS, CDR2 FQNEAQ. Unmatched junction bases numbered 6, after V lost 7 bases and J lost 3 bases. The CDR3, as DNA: TGTGCCAGCAACCTACTAGCGGGGGATACAGATACGCAGTATTTT. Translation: CASNLLAGDTDTQYF.

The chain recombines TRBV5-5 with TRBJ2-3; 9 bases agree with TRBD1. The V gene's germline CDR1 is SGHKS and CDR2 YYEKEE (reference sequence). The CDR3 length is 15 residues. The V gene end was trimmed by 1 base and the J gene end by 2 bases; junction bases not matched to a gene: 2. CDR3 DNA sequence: TGTGCCAGCAGCTTGAGGACAGGGGTCACAGATACGCAGTATTTT. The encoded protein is CASSLRTGVTDTQYF.

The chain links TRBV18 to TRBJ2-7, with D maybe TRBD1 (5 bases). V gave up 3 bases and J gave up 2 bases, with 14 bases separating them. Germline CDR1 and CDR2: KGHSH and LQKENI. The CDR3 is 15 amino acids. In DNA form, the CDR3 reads TGTGCCAGCTCACCCCTTGGTGACAGCCCCTACGAGCAGTACTTC. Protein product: CASSPLGDSPYEQYF.

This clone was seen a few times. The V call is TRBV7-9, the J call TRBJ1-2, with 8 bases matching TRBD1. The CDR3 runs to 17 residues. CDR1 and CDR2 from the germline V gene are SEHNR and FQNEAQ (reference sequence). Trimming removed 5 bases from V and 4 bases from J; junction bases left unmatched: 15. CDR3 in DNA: TGTGCCAGCAGCGCCCGACAGGGTACAGGGGGGCTCTATGGCTACACCTTC. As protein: CASSARQGTGGLYGYTF.